Below, 12 T cell receptor beta chains from the same sample are listed, as sequenced in a study of Tregs in tolerant kidney transplant recipients. The table came from immunoSEQ multiplex PCR; TCRdb's copy has only in-frame clones and leaves some out. Here the sample spans 69,000 or so clones, less than 90% being singletons. The sample here was CD4+ T cells from blood, taken before the transplant. The receptor source for this set is a human donor who received a combined kidney and bone marrow transplant.

The gene calls are TRBV11-3 and TRBJ2-1, with D tentatively TRBD1 (5 bases). Germline V gene sequence: CDR1 SGHNT, CDR2 YENEEA. V lost 0 bases and J 8 bases, leaving 17 bases between the germline ends. This CDR3 comprises 16 residues. CDR3 amino acids: CASSLESRAGNHEQFF. As DNA, the CDR3 is TGTGCCAGCAGCTTAGAGAGTCGGGCAGGGAATCATGAGCAGTTCTTC.

V and J are TRBV15 and TRBJ2-7; D not certain. Deletions cut 0 bases from V and 3 bases from J, with 9 bases between. CDR3 size: 14 residues. Germline assignment: CDR1 LNHNV and CDR2 YYDKDF (reference sequence). CDR3 residues: CATSRDPPGYEQYF. The CDR3 DNA follows: TGTGCCACCAGCAGAGATCCACCCGGCTACGAGCAGTACTTC.

This sequence joins TRBV30 and TRBJ2-7; no reliable D call. This CDR3 contains 13 residues. V dropped 5 bases and J dropped 6 bases, with 17 bases sitting between them. The germline CDR1 and CDR2 sequences are GTSNPN and SVGIG (reference sequence). CDR3 amino acids: CAWGESGTSEQYF. CDR3 bases: TGTGCCTGGGGTGAATCGGGTACCTCCGAGCAGTACTTC.

The gene calls are TRBV30 and TRBJ2-7, with TRBD2 matching over 7 bases. This CDR3 is 15 amino acids long. V shed 4 bases and J 6 bases; nucleotides not matched to a gene: 15. Per the germline V gene, CDR1 is GTSNPN and CDR2 is SVGIG (reference sequence). This chain's CDR3 is CAWTTRAGAGGEQYF. The CDR3 DNA is TGTGCCTGGACCACCCGGGCGGGAGCTGGTGGCGAGCAGTACTTC.

The rearrangement joins TRBV27 to TRBJ1-4, with 7 bases that match TRBD1. The V gene end was trimmed by 7 bases and the J gene end by 11 bases; junction bases not matched to a gene: 19. The germline gives CDR1 MNHEY, CDR2 SMNVEV (reference sequence). This CDR3 has 16 residues. The CDR3, as DNA: TGTGCCAGCACCCAACTCTACAGGGGTGAGATCAATAAACTGTTTTTT. This gives the protein CASTQLYRGEINKLFF.

V is TRBV29-1 and J is TRBJ1-5; 10 bases are shared with TRBD1. Per the germline V gene, CDR1 is SQVTM and CDR2 is ANQGSEA. Trimming took 5 bases from V and 6 from J; bases not matched to a gene: 4. The CDR3 has 13 residues. This chain's CDR3 is CSVRQGAGQPQHF. The DNA for the CDR3 is TGCAGCGTTCGACAGGGGGCAGGTCAGCCCCAGCATTTT.

The chain joins TRBV11-2 to TRBJ1-4; 7 nucleotides match TRBD1. The CDR3 has 15 amino acids. Losses at the gene ends were 4 bases for V and 7 bases for J; bases not matched to a gene: 9. CDR1 and CDR2 (germline): SGHAT, FQNNGV. CDR3 nucleotide sequence: TGTGCCAGCAGCTACCCAGGGGGTAGAAGTGAAAAACTGTTTTTT. This codes for CASSYPGGRSEKLFF.

The V call is TRBV15, the J call TRBJ2-1, with TRBD1 matching 9 bases. CDR1 is LNHNV and CDR2 is YYDKDF in the germline V gene (reference sequence). Trimming removed 3 bases from V and 8 bases from J; junction bases left unmatched: 14. The length of the CDR3 is 17 residues. The CDR3 DNA sequence: TGTGCCACCAGCAGGCCTTTAACGGGACAGGGCATTGATGAGCAGTTCTTC. It translates to CATSRPLTGQGIDEQFF. The full variable domain, in which reference TRBV15 and TRBJ2-1 provide the parts outside the CDR3, is DAMVIQNPRYQVTQFGKPVTLSCSQTLNHNVMYWYQQKSSQAPKLLFHYYDKDFNNEADTPDNFQSRRPNTSFCFLDIRSPGLGDTAMYLCATSRPLTGQGIDEQFFGPGTRLTVL.

The gene calls are TRBV7-2 and TRBJ2-1; 8 nucleotides align to TRBD1. The CDR3 consists of 16 residues. Germline-derived CDR1 and CDR2 are SGHTA and FQGNSA. J was trimmed by 3 bases and V by 1 base; bases with no gene match: 5. The CDR3 DNA reads as TGTGCCAGCAGCTTAGAAGGGACAGGAAACTACAATGAGCAGTTCTTC. Translated: CASSLEGTGNYNEQFF.

The rearrangement joins TRBV7-2 to TRBJ1-3; 8 bases align to TRBD1. The length of the CDR3 is 15 residues. V shed 2 bases, J shed 7 bases, and the junction held 7 bases outside the gene matches. Germline loops: CDR1 SGHTA, CDR2 FQGNSA. The CDR3 DNA reads TGTGCCAGCAGCTTACAACAGGGGGTAGGGAACACCATATATTTT. Translating it yields CASSLQQGVGNTIYF.

The chain is built from TRBV15 and TRBJ2-2; 14 bases agree with TRBD2. CDR1 is LNHNV, CDR2 YYDKDF, per germline (reference sequence). V lost 3 bases, J lost 0 bases, and 0 bases stayed unmatched. The length of the CDR3 is 17 residues. CDR3 region: CATSRGLAGANTGELFF. The CDR3 DNA follows: TGTGCCACCAGCAGGGGACTAGCGGGAGCGAACACCGGGGAGCTGTTTTTT. Full variable domain (outside the CDR3, taken from reference TRBV15 and TRBJ2-2): DAMVIQNPRYQVTQFGKPVTLSCSQTLNHNVMYWYQQKSSQAPKLLFHYYDKDFNNEADTPDNFQSRRPNTSFCFLDIRSPGLGDTAMYLCATSRGLAGANTGELFFGEGSRLTVL.

The V and J genes are TRBV30 and TRBJ1-2, with D tentatively TRBD1 (6 bases). Between the trimmed V and J ends, which lost 0 bases and 6 bases, there was a span of 11 bases. CDR1 GTSNPN and CDR2 SVGIG come from the germline V gene (reference sequence). The CDR3 length is 13 residues. The CDR3 loop reads CAWSVAGDNGYTF. The DNA for the CDR3 is TGTGCCTGGAGTGTGGCAGGGGACAATGGCTACACCTTC.